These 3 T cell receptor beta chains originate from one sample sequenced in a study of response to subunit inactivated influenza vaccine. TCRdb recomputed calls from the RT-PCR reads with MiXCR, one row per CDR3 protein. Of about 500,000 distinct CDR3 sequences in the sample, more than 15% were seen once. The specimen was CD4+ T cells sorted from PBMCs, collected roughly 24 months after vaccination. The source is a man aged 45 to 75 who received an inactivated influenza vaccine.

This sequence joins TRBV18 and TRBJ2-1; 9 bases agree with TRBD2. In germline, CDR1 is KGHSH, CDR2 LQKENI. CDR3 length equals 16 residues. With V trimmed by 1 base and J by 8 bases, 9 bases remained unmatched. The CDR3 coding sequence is TGTGCCAGCTCACCACTAGCGGGGGACCCCATAGATGAGCAGTTCTTC. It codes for CASSPLAGDPIDEQFF.

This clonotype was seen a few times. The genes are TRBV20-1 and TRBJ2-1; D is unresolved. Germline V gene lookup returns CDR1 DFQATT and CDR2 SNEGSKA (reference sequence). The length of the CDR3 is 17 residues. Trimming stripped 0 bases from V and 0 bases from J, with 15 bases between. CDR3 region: CSARDRVSRSSYNEQFF. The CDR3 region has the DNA TGCAGTGCTAGAGATCGGGTTAGCCGAAGCTCCTACAATGAGCAGTTCTTC.

The CDR3 DNA sequence: TGTGCCAGCAGCCTACTGGAAACCTACGAGCAGTACTTC. Protein sequence: CASSLLETYEQYF. The V and J genes are TRBV5-6 and TRBJ2-7, with unresolved D. In germline, CDR1 is SGHDT, CDR2 YYEEEE. This CDR3 is built from 13 residues. Trimming left V 4 bases short and J 2 bases short, with 10 bases between.